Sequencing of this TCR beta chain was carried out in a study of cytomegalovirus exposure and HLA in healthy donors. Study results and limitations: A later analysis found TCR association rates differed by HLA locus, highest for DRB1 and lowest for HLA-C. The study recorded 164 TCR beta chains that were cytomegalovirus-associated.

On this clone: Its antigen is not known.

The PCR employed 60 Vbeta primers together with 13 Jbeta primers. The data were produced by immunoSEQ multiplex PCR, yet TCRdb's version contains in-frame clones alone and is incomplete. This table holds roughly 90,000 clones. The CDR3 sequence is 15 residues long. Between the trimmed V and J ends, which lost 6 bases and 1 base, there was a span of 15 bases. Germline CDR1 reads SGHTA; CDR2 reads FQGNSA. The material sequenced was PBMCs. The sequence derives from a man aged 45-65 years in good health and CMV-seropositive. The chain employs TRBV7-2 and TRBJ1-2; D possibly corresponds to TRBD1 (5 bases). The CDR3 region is CASRSGRGRNYGYTF. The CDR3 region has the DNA TGTGCCAGCAGGTCCGGGAGGGGACGTAACTATGGCTACACCTTC.